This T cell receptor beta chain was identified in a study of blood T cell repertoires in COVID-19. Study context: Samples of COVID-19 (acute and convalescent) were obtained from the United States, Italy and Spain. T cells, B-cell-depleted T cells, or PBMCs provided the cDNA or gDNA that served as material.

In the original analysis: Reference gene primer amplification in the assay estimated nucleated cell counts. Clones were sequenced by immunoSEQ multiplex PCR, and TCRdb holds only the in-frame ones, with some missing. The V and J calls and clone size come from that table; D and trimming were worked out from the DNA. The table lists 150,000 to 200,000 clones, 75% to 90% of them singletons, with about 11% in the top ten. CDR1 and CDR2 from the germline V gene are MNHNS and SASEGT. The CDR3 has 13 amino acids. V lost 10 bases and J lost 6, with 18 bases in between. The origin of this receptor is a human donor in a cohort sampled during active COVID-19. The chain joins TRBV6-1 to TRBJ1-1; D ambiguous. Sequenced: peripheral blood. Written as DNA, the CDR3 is TGTGCCACCCATTTAGTCCGTCAGGCTGAAGCTTTCTTT. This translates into CATHLVRQAEAFF.